This T cell receptor (beta chain) was observed in a study of blood T cells in healthy people across ages. A sample-barcoded 5' primer and a J-beta primer mix were used in a second PCR of roughly 6 to 11 cycles. TCRdb reprocessed the 5' RACE reads with MiXCR, giving one entry per CDR3 protein. Counted here are under 1,100,000 distinct CDR3 sequences, less than 25% occurring once; the ten biggest clones make up approximately 0.75%. With 6 bases removed from V and 8 bases from J, the gap between germline ends came to 7 bases. The CDR3 has 10 residues. These sequences were also reported in another study, on T cells of mothers and their children. Per that paper: Mothers yielded over 8 million CDR3 reads, children some 2.8 million each. Thymic selection molds TCR recombination products alike in related and unrelated pairs. Related mother-child pairs shared slightly more overlap than unrelated pairs, but the difference was non-significant.

Sequenced: blood. V and J are TRBV12-3 or TRBV12-4 and TRBJ1-1; perhaps TRBD1 as D (6 bases). The clonotype was recovered from a girl under 10 years old in good health. CDR3 in amino acids: CASSGQEAFF. CDR3 bases: TGTGCCAGCAGCGGACAGGAAGCTTTCTTT.